Sequencing of this T cell receptor (beta chain) was carried out in a study of blood T cell repertoires in COVID-19. Background on the study: There were acute and convalescent COVID-19 samples, and they came from the United States, Italy and Spain.

Authors' methods: Amplification with reference gene primers provided the estimates of nucleated cell counts. Only in-frame clones appear in the TCRdb table, and some are missing; sequencing was by immunoSEQ multiplex PCR. D and trimming come from the DNA, and the V and J calls and clone size come from that table. Of about 59,000 clones listed, 91% are singletons. The TCR sequence derives from a human donor in a cohort sampled during active COVID-19. The sequencing sample was made of peripheral blood.

CDR3 sequence (DNA): TGTGCCAGCAGACCGGGGTACTACGAGCAGTACTTC. Its protein product is CASRPGYYEQYF. V usage is TRBV6-6 and J usage is TRBJ2-7, with D possibly matching TRBD2 (5 bases). The CDR3 is made up of 12 amino acids. V was trimmed by 6 bases and J by 3 bases, leaving 9 bases between them. In germline, CDR1 is MNHNY, CDR2 SVGAGI (reference sequence).